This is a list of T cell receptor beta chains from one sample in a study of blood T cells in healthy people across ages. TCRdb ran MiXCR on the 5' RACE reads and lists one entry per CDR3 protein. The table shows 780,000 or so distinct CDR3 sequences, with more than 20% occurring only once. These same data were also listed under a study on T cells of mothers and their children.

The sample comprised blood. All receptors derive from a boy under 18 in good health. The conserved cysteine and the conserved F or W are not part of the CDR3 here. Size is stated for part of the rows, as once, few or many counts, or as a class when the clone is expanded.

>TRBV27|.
ASSFLGGPFDTQY
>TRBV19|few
ASRPTTGTLNYGYT
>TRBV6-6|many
ASSLPSGSNQPQH
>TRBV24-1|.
ATSDEDRYYGYT
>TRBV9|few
ASSVVPANTEAF
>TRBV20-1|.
SARAWTSDYEQY
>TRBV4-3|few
ASSQDHMRSGVVETQY
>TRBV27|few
ASSLGTGDLYEQY
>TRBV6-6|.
ASSPWWRSETQY
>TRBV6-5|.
ASSNPGTGDTPLAKNIQY
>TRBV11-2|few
ASSSTRTSQGTDTQY
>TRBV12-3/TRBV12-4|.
ATGGIEETQY
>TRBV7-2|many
ASSFGQGHYGYT
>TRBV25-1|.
ASSDLAGGQGPNEKLF
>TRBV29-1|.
SVVLDSDWGEKLF
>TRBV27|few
ASSSSMRADGYT
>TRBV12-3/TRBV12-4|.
ASSRNVNTEAF
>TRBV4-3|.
ASSQDSWGSYNEQF
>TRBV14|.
ASSQEQGPDTQY
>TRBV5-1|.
ASKIGPNEKLF
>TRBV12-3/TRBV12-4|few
ASSKLHGYT
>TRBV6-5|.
ASSTTGRKEKLF
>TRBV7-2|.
ASSLSNGREQF
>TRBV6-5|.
ASSLRTGGIPEAF
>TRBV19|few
ASSRGQGGSNQPQH
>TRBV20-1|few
SATQGTDTQY
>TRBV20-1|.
SARRTGPFKEQF
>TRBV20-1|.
SARGPRTRGYEQY
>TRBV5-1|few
ASSLDDEQF
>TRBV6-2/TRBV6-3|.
ASGTGGQPQH
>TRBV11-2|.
ASSPWGGVGLNIQY
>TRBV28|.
ASSPLAGGPINEQY
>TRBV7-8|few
ASSLVTRANYEQY
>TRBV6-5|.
ASSYGVGTYRGEQY
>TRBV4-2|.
ASSRGRADEQY
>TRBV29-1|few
SLFTGTGASDEQF
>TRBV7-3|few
ASSLTGRGETQY
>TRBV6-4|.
ASSDSRGAAERF
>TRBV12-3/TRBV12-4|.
ASSPLGKGTEAF
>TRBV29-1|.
SVEDRAGLESYEQY
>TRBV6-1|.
ASSEVTGSSYEQY
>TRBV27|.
ASSPITGGNYGYT
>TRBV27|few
ASKPQGAGSYEQY
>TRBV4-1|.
ASSQVEPGGDEQY
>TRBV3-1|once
ASSHLAPDTQY
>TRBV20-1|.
SARDPRGGDTEAF
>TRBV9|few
ASSLGLFSTDTQY
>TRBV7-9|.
ASSSTGGHYEQY
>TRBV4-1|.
ASSHRDRGLADYNEQF
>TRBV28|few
ASSPGTTNGYT